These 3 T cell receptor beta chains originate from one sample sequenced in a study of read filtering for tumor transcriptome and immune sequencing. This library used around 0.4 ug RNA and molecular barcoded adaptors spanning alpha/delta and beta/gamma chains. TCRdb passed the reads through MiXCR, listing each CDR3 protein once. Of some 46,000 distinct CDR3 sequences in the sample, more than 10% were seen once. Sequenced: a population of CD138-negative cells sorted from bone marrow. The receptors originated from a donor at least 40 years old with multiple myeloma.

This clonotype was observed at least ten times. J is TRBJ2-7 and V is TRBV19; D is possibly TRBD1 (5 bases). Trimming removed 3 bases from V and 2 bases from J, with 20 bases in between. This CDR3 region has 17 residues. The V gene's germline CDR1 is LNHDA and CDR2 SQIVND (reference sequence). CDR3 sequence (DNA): TGTGCCAGTAGTATCAGGGCTTTCGGAAGGGTTGCCTACGAGCAGTACTTC. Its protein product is CASSIRAFGRVAYEQYF. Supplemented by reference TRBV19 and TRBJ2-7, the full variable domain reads DGGITQSPKYLFRKEGQNVTLSCEQNLNHDAMYWYRQDPGQGLRLIYYSQIVNDFQKGDIAEGYSVSREKKESFPLTVTSAQKNPTAFYLCASSIRAFGRVAYEQYFGPGTRLTVT.

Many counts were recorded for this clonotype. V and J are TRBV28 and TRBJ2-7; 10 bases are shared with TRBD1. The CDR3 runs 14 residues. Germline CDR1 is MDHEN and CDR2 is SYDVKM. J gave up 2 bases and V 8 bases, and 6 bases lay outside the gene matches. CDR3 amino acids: CASFGTGAPYEQYF. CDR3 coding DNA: TGTGCCAGCTTCGGGACAGGGGCTCCCTACGAGCAGTACTTC.

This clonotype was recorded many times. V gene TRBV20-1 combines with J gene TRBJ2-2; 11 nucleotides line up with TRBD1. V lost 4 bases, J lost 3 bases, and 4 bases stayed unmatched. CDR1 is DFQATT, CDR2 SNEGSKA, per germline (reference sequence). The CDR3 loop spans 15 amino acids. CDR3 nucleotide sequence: TGCAGTGCTAAGGACAGGGGGCCGGACACCGGGGAGCTGTTTTTT. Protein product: CSAKDRGPDTGELFF.